This passage covers 23 T cell receptor beta chains from one sample sequenced in a study of T cell repertoires in cytomegalovirus infection. No antigen has been assigned to these receptors. TCRdb re-called the reads through MiXCR, storing one row per CDR3 protein. The sample contains approximately 43,000 distinct CDR3 sequences, roughly 20% of which appear only once. Specimen: PBMCs, sequenced either directly or after in vitro stimulation (not recorded which). These receptors were taken from a human donor in good health (CMV status not recorded). Some clones in this sample may be carry-over from other donors' samples.

This clonotype was counted a few times. This chain uses TRBV20-1 with TRBJ2-1, with D maybe TRBD2 (6 bases). The CDR3 totals 16 residues. The V end lost 0 bases, the J end lost 0 bases, and 12 bases lay between the germline ends. CDR1 and CDR2 from the germline V gene are DFQATT and SNEGSKA (reference sequence). CDR3 sequence reads: CSARDKLAHSYNEQFF. CDR3 nucleotides: TGCAGTGCTAGAGATAAACTAGCTCACTCCTACAATGAGCAGTTCTTC.

The J gene is TRBJ2-3, the V gene TRBV9; D perhaps matches TRBD2 (6 bases). Germline CDR1 and CDR2: SGDLS and YYNGEE. CDR3 length: 12 residues. The germline V and J ends were trimmed by 4 bases and 8 bases, with 11 bases remaining between them. The CDR3 nucleotides are TGTGCCAGCAGCCCGACGGGAGCTACGCAGTATTTT. It encodes CASSPTGATQYF.

This clonotype came up many times. The genes are TRBV7-2 and TRBJ2-2; D unresolved. Germline loops: CDR1 SGHTA, CDR2 FQGNSA. V gave up 2 bases and J gave up 3 bases, with 4 bases separating them. The CDR3 has 13 residues. The CDR3 DNA follows: TGTGCCAGCAGCTTACACCACACCGGGGAGCTGTTTTTT. Translation gives CASSLHHTGELFF. Filled out from reference TRBV7-2 and TRBJ2-2, the complete variable domain reads GAGVSQSPSNKVTEKGKDVELRCDPISGHTALYWYRQSLGQGLEFLIYFQGNSAPDKSGLPSDRFSAERTGGSVSTLTIQRTQQEDSAVYLCASSLHHTGELFFGEGSRLTVL.

The rearrangement links TRBV11-2 to TRBJ2-1, with D uncertain. Trimming took 0 bases from V and 0 from J, leaving 12 bases between them. The germline CDR1 and CDR2 sequences are SGHAT and FQNNGV. The CDR3 is made up of 17 amino acids. The CDR3 is CASSLEGYLVSYNEQFF. The CDR3 region has the DNA TGTGCCAGCAGCTTAGAGGGCTACCTAGTCTCCTACAATGAGCAGTTCTTC.

This clonotype was observed a single time. V usage is TRBV18 and J usage is TRBJ2-2, with 7 bases aligning to TRBD2. Germline CDR1 is KGHSH and CDR2 is LQKENI. The V segment lost 2 bases and the J segment 6 bases; nucleotides outside the gene matches: 3. The CDR3 has 14 residues. CDR3 bases: TGTGCCAGCTCACCAGAGCGGGGACCCGGGGAGCTGTTTTTT. Its translation: CASSPERGPGELFF.

The chain has TRBV20-1 and TRBJ1-5; TRBD1 is a possible D gene (6 bases). V was trimmed by 3 bases and J by 5 bases, leaving 17 bases between them. The CDR3 extends over 15 amino acids. The germline gives CDR1 DFQATT, CDR2 SNEGSKA (reference sequence). The DNA of the CDR3 is TGCAGTGCTAGTACGATGCAGGGGAGTGATCAGCCCCAGCATTTT. Translating gives CSASTMQGSDQPQHF.

The gene calls are TRBV15 and TRBJ2-5; 8 bases are a match to TRBD2. V was pared by 0 bases and J by 5 bases, with 8 bases of the junction left unmatched. The CDR3 consists of 16 residues. Germline lookup yields CDR1 LNHNV and CDR2 YYDKDF (reference sequence). The CDR3 sequence is CATSRDIQREGETQYF. CDR3 bases: TGTGCCACCAGCAGAGATATTCAACGGGAGGGTGAGACCCAGTACTTC.

This clonotype came up many times. The chain links TRBV7-2 to TRBJ1-1, with 8 bases that match TRBD1. With V trimmed by 6 bases and J by 0 bases, 9 bases remained unmatched. Looked up from germline, CDR1 is SGHTA and CDR2 is FQGNSA. CDR3 size: 16 residues. In DNA form, the CDR3 reads TGTGCCAGCAGGGAAGGACAGGGCCCCATGAACACTGAAGCTTTCTTT. It is translated as CASREGQGPMNTEAFF.

This clonotype was observed a handful of times. V gene TRBV12-3 or TRBV12-4 combines with J gene TRBJ2-7, with D maybe TRBD2 (5 bases). The CDR3 sequence is 15 residues long. V gave up 6 bases and J gave up 1 base, with 16 bases separating them. The CDR3 loop is CASRPRGSPSYEQYF. CDR3 nucleotide sequence: TGTGCCAGCAGACCCCGAGGGTCCCCATCCTACGAGCAGTACTTC.

The V call is TRBV7-2, the J call TRBJ1-1, with 9 bases identical to TRBD1. Trimming at V came to 1 base and at J to 5 bases, leaving 5 bases not matched to a gene. The CDR3 has 15 residues. Germline loops: CDR1 SGHTA, CDR2 FQGNSA. CDR3 nucleotide sequence: TGTGCCAGCAGCTTAGGGACAGGGGTCCTGACTGAAGCTTTCTTT. This gives the protein CASSLGTGVLTEAFF.

At least ten counts were recorded for this clonotype. The chain is built from TRBV7-8 and TRBJ2-7; tentatively, D is TRBD1 (5 bases). This CDR3 has 15 residues. Germline V lookup: CDR1 SGHVS, CDR2 FQNEAQ. V gave up 1 base and J gave up 7 bases, with 17 bases separating them. DNA for the CDR3: TGTGCCAGCAGCTTAGATCAGGGCCTAGTGGTGGAGCAGTACTTC. Its translation: CASSLDQGLVVEQYF.

The rearrangement links TRBV27 to TRBJ1-5; perhaps TRBD1 as D (5 bases). Germline CDR1 MNHEY, CDR2 SMNVEV (reference sequence). The CDR3 spans 13 residues. The ends were cut back, 10 bases at V and 6 bases at J, with 16 bases in the middle. The CDR3 here is CAIPKGERQPQHF. CDR3 in DNA: TGTGCCATTCCTAAAGGGGAGCGTCAGCCCCAGCATTTT.

The table lists this clonotype with many counts. This chain uses TRBV7-2 with TRBJ2-7, with TRBD2 as a possible D gene (5 bases). The CDR3 is 12 amino acids. The germline V gene encodes CDR1 SGHTA and CDR2 FQGNSA. Deletions cut 5 bases from V and 7 bases from J, with 12 bases between. Here the CDR3 reads CASSPAAREQYF. The CDR3 DNA follows: TGTGCCAGCAGCCCAGCGGCGCGGGAGCAGTACTTC.

J is TRBJ2-3 and V is TRBV3-1; D ambiguous. The CDR3 spans 11 residues. The germline CDR1 and CDR2 sequences are LGHDT and YNNKEL (reference sequence). V dropped 1 base and J dropped 13 bases, with 9 bases sitting between them. This CDR3 reads CASSQGGAEYF. CDR3 DNA: TGTGCCAGCAGCCAAGGCGGTGCCGAGTATTTT.

This clonotype has ten or more counts. The J gene is TRBJ1-4, the V gene TRBV7-9; 7 positions agree with TRBD1. With 5 bases clipped from V and 3 bases from J, the junction kept 6 bases outside the gene matches. CDR3 size: 15 residues. The germline gives CDR1 SEHNR, CDR2 FQNEAQ (reference sequence). The CDR3 protein is CASSHDRVSNEKLFF. The CDR3, as DNA: TGTGCCAGCAGCCACGACAGGGTATCTAATGAAAAACTGTTTTTT.

There are many counts of this clonotype. This chain links TRBV7-2 with TRBJ2-3, with D unclear. This CDR3 is built from 16 residues. The V end was cut by 1 base, the J end by 0 bases, with 11 bases between. Germline CDR1 SGHTA, CDR2 FQGNSA. The chain's CDR3 is CASSLEAIGSTDTQYF. CDR3 DNA: TGTGCCAGCAGCTTAGAGGCTATCGGGAGCACAGATACGCAGTATTTT. Supplemented by reference TRBV7-2 and TRBJ2-3, the full variable domain reads GAGVSQSPSNKVTEKGKDVELRCDPISGHTALYWYRQSLGQGLEFLIYFQGNSAPDKSGLPSDRFSAERTGGSVSTLTIQRTQQEDSAVYLCASSLEAIGSTDTQYFGPGTRLTVL.

The rearrangement joins TRBV20-1 to TRBJ1-6; the match to TRBD1 covers 9 bases. The CDR3 length is 13 residues. Germline values: CDR1 DFQATT, CDR2 SNEGSKA (reference sequence). J lost 8 bases, V lost 3 bases, and 2 bases had no gene match. The CDR3 here is CSASGTGYSPLHF. The DNA for the CDR3 is TGCAGTGCTAGCGGGACAGGGTATTCACCCCTCCACTTT.

The gene calls are TRBV6-5 and TRBJ1-6, with D uncertain. The CDR3 covers 12 residues. Germline loops: CDR1 MNHEY, CDR2 SVGAGI. V dropped 0 bases and J dropped 10 bases, with 4 bases sitting between them. The CDR3 nucleotides are TGTGCCAGCAGTTACTCGAACTCACCCCTCCACTTT. This codes for CASSYSNSPLHF.

Many counts were recorded for this clonotype. The chain is built from TRBV12-3 or TRBV12-4 and TRBJ1-4; D remains unclear. Trimming shortened V by 3 bases and J by 7 bases, and 12 bases separated the two germline ends. CDR3 size: 14 residues. The CDR3: CASSFQERGEKLFF. The CDR3 DNA is TGTGCCAGCAGTTTTCAGGAGCGAGGTGAAAAACTGTTTTTT.

The chain has TRBV28 and TRBJ2-5; maybe TRBD1 (5 bases). Germline V CDR1 and CDR2: MDHEN, SYDVKM. V gave up 4 bases and J gave up 2 bases, with 14 bases separating them. This CDR3 is built from 15 residues. The CDR3: CASSSTSKGQETQYF. The CDR3 nucleotides are TGTGCCAGCAGTTCCACCTCGAAGGGGCAAGAGACCCAGTACTTC.

CDR3 in DNA: TGTGCCAGCATGGAGGGGTACACTGAAGCTTTCTTT. Encoded protein: CASMEGYTEAFF. This chain links TRBV2 with TRBJ1-1; D perhaps matches TRBD1 (5 bases). V dropped 7 bases and J dropped 3 bases, with 9 bases sitting between them. The germline gives CDR1 SNHLY, CDR2 FYNNEI. CDR3 length: 12 amino acids.

This clonotype came up many times. The chain joins TRBV7-2 to TRBJ2-7, with 8 bases fitting TRBD2. Germline CDR1 SGHTA, CDR2 FQGNSA. The J segment lost 3 bases and the V segment lost 6 bases, leaving 10 bases of the junction unmatched. This CDR3 is 15 amino acids long. The CDR3 nucleotides read TGTGCCAGCAGGGAACCCCTCGGGACTAGCTACGAGCAGTACTTC. It translates to CASREPLGTSYEQYF.

This clonotype was seen only a few times. V is TRBV20-1 and J is TRBJ1-2, with D hard to call. The CDR3 consists of 12 residues. Trimming cost V 2 bases and J 6 bases, with 10 bases left between them. Germline V gene sequence: CDR1 DFQATT, CDR2 SNEGSKA (reference sequence). CDR3 sequence (DNA): TGCAGTGCTAGACGGGGAGACCATGGCTACACCTTC. Protein: CSARRGDHGYTF.